This entry features one TCR beta chain sequence. The CDR3 is made up of 15 amino acids. Per germline, CDR1 SGHRS and CDR2 YFSETQ. V trimming: 2 bases; J trimming: 8 bases; junction bases outside the gene matches: 6. The cohort comprised adults aged roughly 18 to 100 years residing in under 25 US areas. Which cohort a participant joined came from the clinical history participants gave. The data derive from a study of blood T cell repertoires in COVID-19. At the level of the study: Some COVID-19 samples were acute and others convalescent; all came from the United States, Italy and Spain. T cells, B-cell-depleted T cells, or PBMCs supplied cDNA or gDNA.

Clones were read by immunoSEQ multiplex PCR, and TCRdb kept only the in-frame ones, dropping some. The sample lists roughly 260,000 clones; approximately 86% were seen once. This clonotype was obtained from a woman aged 30 to 39 with acute COVID-19. Sample: PBMCs or T cells enriched from blood (not recorded which). The V and J genes are TRBV5-1 and TRBJ2-1, with TRBD2 matching over 11 bases. The CDR3 protein is CASSLNSGRAYEQFF. The CDR3 DNA follows: TGCGCCAGCAGCTTAAATAGCGGGAGGGCCTATGAGCAGTTCTTC.